The 17 T cell receptor beta chains listed next were all sequenced from one sample in a study of regulatory T cells in long-lasting Graves disease. With iRepertoire HTBI primers and Arm-PCR of CDR3 regions, TCR beta libraries were built. Each CDR3 protein gets one entry after TCRdb re-called the multiplex PCR reads with MiXCR. Here the sample spans 530,000 or so distinct CDR3 sequences, about 16% being singletons. Sample time point: newly diagnosed GD, antithyroid drugs for less than 3 months. PBMCs were the source of the RNA used for TCR sequencing. These data also featured in a second study, about T cells in Graves' hyperthyroidism and ophthalmopathy.

The sequencing used peripheral blood mononuclear cells (PBMCs), collected at new diagnosis, from a patient treated with antithyroid drugs. Receptors originate from a man aged 18 to 35 with Graves disease.

This clonotype appeared a few times. DNA for the CDR3: TGCGCCAGCAGTGCCGGACTCAATGAAAAACTGTTTTTT. Its translation: CASSAGLNEKLFF. The rearrangement links TRBV10-1 to TRBJ1-4; D gene uncertain. Deletions cut 4 bases from V and 5 bases from J, with 8 bases between. The CDR3 covers 13 residues. Germline V lookup: CDR1 WNHNN, CDR2 SYGVQD (reference sequence).

This clonotype was picked up many times. The CDR3 nucleotides read TGTGCCAGCAGCTTACCGGGGGATGACATTGAAGCTTTCTTT. This codes for CASSLPGDDIEAFF. The chain couples TRBV5-8 to TRBJ1-1, with D possibly TRBD1 on 5 matching bases. The CDR3 sequence is 14 residues long. Germline CDR1 and CDR2: SGHTS and YDEGEE. Trimming cost V 2 bases and J 7 bases, with 15 bases left between them.

This clonotype was counted ten times or more. This sequence joins TRBV11-2 and TRBJ2-7, with 7 bases that match TRBD1. V was pared by 3 bases and J by 0 bases, with 5 bases of the junction left unmatched. The length of the CDR3 is 15 residues. The germline V gene has CDR1 SGHAT and CDR2 FQNNGV. The CDR3 coding sequence is TGTGCCAGCAGCTTGAACCGGGACAGCTCCTACGAGCAGTACTTC. Its protein is CASSLNRDSSYEQYF. The whole variable domain, remainder taken from reference TRBV11-2 and TRBJ2-7, is EAGVAQSPRYKIIEKRQSVAFWCNPISGHATLYWYQQILGQGPKLLIQFQNNGVVDDSQLPKDRFSAERLKGVDSTLKIQPAKLEDSAVYLCASSLNRDSSYEQYFGPGTRLTVT.

This clonotype was picked up many times. The V call is TRBV11-2, the J call TRBJ2-7; D gene unclear. The CDR3 loop spans 15 amino acids. The germline V gene encodes CDR1 SGHAT and CDR2 FQNNGV. Trimming cost V 1 base and J 0 bases, with 10 bases left between them. CDR3 in DNA: TGTGCCAGCAGCTTAGGGTTGGTCGGCTCCTACGAGCAGTACTTC. Translation: CASSLGLVGSYEQYF.

This clonotype has a count of ten or more. The J gene is TRBJ1-1, the V gene TRBV9; D gene unclear. The V end lost 0 bases, the J end lost 1 base, and 7 bases lay between the germline ends. CDR1 is SGDLS, CDR2 YYNGEE, per germline. The CDR3 length is 14 residues. The CDR3 nucleotides are TGTGCCAGCAGCGTAGCTTACCGGAACACTGAAGCTTTCTTT. Protein product: CASSVAYRNTEAFF.

The chain recombines TRBV2 with TRBJ2-7, with 9 bases identical to TRBD2. CDR3 length equals 17 residues. Trimming at V came to 0 bases and at J to 4 bases, leaving 10 bases not matched to a gene. The V gene's germline CDR1 is SNHLY and CDR2 FYNNEI. The CDR3 spells CASSEALEREVRYEQYF. The CDR3 region has the DNA TGTGCCAGCAGTGAAGCGCTTGAGCGGGAGGTAAGGTACGAGCAGTACTTC. Based on the CDR3 plus reference TRBV2 and TRBJ2-7, the full variable domain is EPEVTQTPSHQVTQMGQEVILRCVPISNHLYFYWYRQILGQKVEFLVSFYNNEISEKSEIFDDQFSVERPDGSNFTLKIRSTKLEDSAMYFCASSEALEREVRYEQYFGPGTRLTVT.

In this sample, this clonotype turned up a few times. This chain joins TRBV7-8 and TRBJ1-3, with TRBD1 identical over 7 bases. Germline CDR1 SGHVS, CDR2 FQNEAQ. This CDR3 contains 15 residues. Trimming cost V 5 bases and J 2 bases; bases outside gene matches: 6. The CDR3 bases are TGTGCCAGCAGCCGTTCCGGGACAGCTGGAAACACCATATATTTT. It encodes CASSRSGTAGNTIYF. The whole variable domain, filled in from reference TRBV7-8 and TRBJ1-3, reads GAGVSQSPRYKVAKRGQDVALRCDPISGHVSLFWYQQALGQGPEFLTYFQNEAQLDKSGLPSDRFFAERPEGSVSTLKIQRTQQEDSAVYLCASSRSGTAGNTIYFGEGSWLTVV.

There are many counts of this clonotype. V gene TRBV30 combines with J gene TRBJ1-4; D is uncertain. Trimming pared 2 bases from V and 7 bases from J, leaving 11 bases between. Germline V gene data show CDR1 as GTSNPN and CDR2 as SVGIG (reference sequence). CDR3 length: 13 amino acids. Here the CDR3 DNA reads TGTGCCTGGAGTATGGGTCGAGGTGAAAAACTGTTTTTT. It specifies CAWSMGRGEKLFF.

About this clonotype itself: A much larger clone differs by one base, so this may be a read error. Lacking the conserved final phenylalanine or tryptophan, this CDR3 likely reflects a read error. The rearrangement uses TRBV12-3 or TRBV12-4 and TRBJ2-2; D remains unclear. This CDR3 region has 13 residues. Trimming pared 3 bases from V and 0 bases from J, leaving 2 bases between. The DNA for the CDR3 is TGTGCCAGCAGTTTTGCGAACACCGGGGAGCTGTTTCTT. It encodes CASSFANTGELFL.

The V gene is TRBV5-5, the J gene TRBJ2-7; tentatively, D is TRBD2 (5 bases). The germline V and J ends were trimmed by 3 bases and 3 bases, with 13 bases remaining between them. Germline CDR1 is SGHKS and CDR2 is YYEKEE (reference sequence). The length of the CDR3 is 14 residues. DNA for the CDR3: TGTGCCAGCAGCTCTCGCGGAGGCTACTACGAGCAGTACTTC. Protein: CASSSRGGYYEQYF.

The chain couples TRBV7-2 to TRBJ2-6; TRBD2 matches at 9 bases. Germline loops: CDR1 SGHTA, CDR2 FQGNSA. This CDR3 contains 17 residues. The trim removed 5 bases at V and 4 bases at J, leaving 9 bases unmatched. Here the CDR3 DNA reads TGTGCCAGCAGCCCCAGGACTAGCGTAGCCGGGGCCAACGTCCTGACTTTC. It specifies CASSPRTSVAGANVLTF.

This clonotype showed up many times. The chain carries TRBV7-2 and TRBJ2-1; TRBD2 matches at 14 bases. This CDR3 has 17 amino acids. Germline CDR1 SGHTA, CDR2 FQGNSA. J was trimmed by 7 bases and V by 5 bases; bases with no gene match: 10. The CDR3 loop reads CASSPWGTSGRANEQFF. The CDR3 coding sequence is TGTGCCAGCAGCCCCTGGGGGACTAGCGGGAGAGCTAATGAGCAGTTCTTC.

This clonotype was recorded a few times. The rearrangement uses TRBV18 and TRBJ2-7, with D uncertain. The CDR3 has 15 residues. With 3 bases removed from V and 0 bases from J, the gap between germline ends came to 12 bases. The germline V gene has CDR1 KGHSH and CDR2 LQKENI. The chain's CDR3 is CASSPQNRVSYEQYF. For the CDR3, the DNA is TGTGCCAGCTCACCCCAGAACCGGGTCTCCTACGAGCAGTACTTC. The variable domain in full, completed from reference TRBV18 and TRBJ2-7, reads NAGVMQNPRHLVRRRGQEARLRCSPMKGHSHVYWYRQLPEEGLKFMVYLQKENIIDESGMPKERFSAEFPKEGPSILRIQQVVRGDSAAYFCASSPQNRVSYEQYFGPGTRLTVT.

This clonotype was picked up a small number of times. This chain connects TRBV27 to TRBJ2-1; 10 bases are shared with TRBD2. Trimming removed 5 bases from V and 6 bases from J; junction bases left unmatched: 7. This CDR3 is 15 amino acids long. The germline V gene has CDR1 MNHEY and CDR2 SMNVEV (reference sequence). Here the CDR3 DNA reads TGTGCCAGCAGTAGTAGACTAGCGGGTTTCAATGAGCAGTTCTTC. Translation: CASSSRLAGFNEQFF.

This clonotype was picked up many times. The rearrangement joins TRBV7-3 to TRBJ2-1; TRBD2 might be the D (6 bases). The length of the CDR3 is 11 residues. In germline, CDR1 is SGHTA, CDR2 FQGTGA. Deletions cut 4 bases from V and 13 bases from J, with 11 bases between. CDR3 sequence: CASSSGVLQFF. Written as DNA, the CDR3 is TGTGCCAGCAGCTCGGGGGTTCTTCAGTTCTTC.

This clonotype was seen a few times. The V and J genes are TRBV28 and TRBJ1-1, with D uncertain. The CDR3 is 15 amino acids. The V gene lost 6 bases and the J gene lost 1 base, with 15 bases spanning the gap. Germline V gene lookup returns CDR1 MDHEN and CDR2 SYDVKM. CDR3 residues: CASSLLSNWNTEAFF. The CDR3 DNA follows: TGTGCCAGCAGCCTACTTTCCAATTGGAACACTGAAGCTTTCTTT.

This clonotype has a count of ten or more. The chain has TRBV2 and TRBJ2-5; 10 nucleotides agree with TRBD2. Looked up from germline, CDR1 is SNHLY and CDR2 is FYNNEI. With V trimmed by 10 bases and J by 1 base, 6 bases remained unmatched. The CDR3 has 14 amino acids. The CDR3 reads CAIRTSGAQETQYF. CDR3 coding DNA: TGTGCCATCAGGACTAGCGGCGCCCAAGAGACCCAGTACTTC.